The T cell receptor (beta chain) described here comes from a study of shared clonotypes between healthy human individuals (dated by TCRdb to 2020 to 2022). As for the study more broadly: A couple of women and a few men aged 18 to 49 years were included in the cohort. Libraries were prepared and TCR repertoires were sequenced by different laboratories using diverse techniques, in order to increase sequencing depth and limit assay-specific biases. Between about 0.8 and 8.9 billion PBMCs per donor were obtained by leukapheresis. To estimate repertoire size and how much clonotypes are shared between individuals, the study performed deep sequencing of blood TCR repertoires from a few healthy adults. For each donor, CD4 naive and CD4 memory were each given three plates, CD8 naive was given two plates, and CD8 memory was given one plate. The investigation overall reported the following: Sampling was restricted to blood, and TCR repertoires in tissues likely differ from the TCR repertoires found in blood. Based on pairwise subsampling, the degree of clonotype sharing among donors was expected to be affected by sequencing depth. Rarefaction of sorted-subset datasets indicated incomplete sequencing despite the large sequencing depth. Estimated clonotype richness was generally larger for naive than for memory subsets. Higher generation probabilities were observed for clonotypes shared by all four sorted-subset donors than for non-shared clonotypes. Because the study included a small number of donors, the genetic and exposure-history diversity represented was limited. Sharing across several donors was observed for about 5% of naive CD4, over 3% of naive CD8, roughly 2.4% of memory CD4, and around 0.44% of memory CD8 clonotypes.

Using the deep immunoSEQ assay, multiplex PCR amplified TCR CDR3 regions from genomic DNA. Extracted genomic DNA from each cell subset was distributed evenly across all wells of several immunoSEQ 96-well plates, and each plate was treated as a replicate. For sorted subsets, each replicate PCR was loaded with about 200 ng genomic DNA, equivalent to 25,000 to 35,000 T cell genomes. Purified libraries were measured with a Qubit 3.0 fluorometer, size-checked on a Bioanalyzer 2100, and measured again with the KAPA Library Quantification kit. Every immunoSEQ 96-well plate was sequenced on a separate single-read 150-cycle Illumina NextSeq 550 flow cell. For the original study's pipeline: Because only junctional sequences without quality scores were contained in the immunoSEQ output, filtering matching that applied to full-length reads could not be performed. Sequences were annotated with PyIR, a Python wrapper for IgBLAST v1.9, and V/J genes and CDR3 were assigned using IMGT germline references. Reads were removed for weak V/J assignments (E-value above 1e-6), missing CDR3, stop codons, out-of-frame junctions, or ambiguous translated residues. A V3J clonotype was defined by an identical inferred V gene, J gene, and CDR3 amino acid sequence. Percentage overlap between repertoires was computed as shared unique clonotypes divided by the size of the smaller repertoire. RTK rarefaction, the Chao1 estimator, and Recon v2.1 estimates of unobserved clonotypes were used to assess repertoire richness. For all TCRbeta clonotypes obtained by the gDNA method from several donors, generation probabilities were computed with OLGA. TCRdb provides this immuneACCESS table in a form limited to in-frame rearrangements. Some clones are lacking; in checked studies, under half of them reflect an unresolved V gene, and why the rest are absent is not known. D and trimming come from the DNA, and the V and J calls and clone size come from that table. In this sample the table shows 2 million to 2.5 million clones, 93% of which occur a single time. The top ten clones comprise around 0.4% of the sample.

Healthy HIV-negative adults with no recently reported acute infections or vaccinations were included as donors. Only Caucasian adults living in Nashville, Tennessee, USA were represented among the donors. CD4+ T cells were enriched by magnetic negative selection, after which naive cells were positively selected on CD45RA and the negative fraction was taken as the memory subset. After blood collection by leukapheresis, PBMCs were isolated using Ficoll-Histopaque density gradient centrifugation and then cryopreserved in the vapor phase of liquid nitrogen. Purity and quantity of every magnetically sorted T cell population were checked by analytical flow cytometry. Genomic DNA was isolated from every sorted fraction and measured by UV absorbance on a Nanodrop 2000c. On this clone itself: Its antigen is not yet known. No base qualities exist here, and no much larger clone lies one base off it.

The receptor comes from a man between 18 and 29 years old in good health. Some clones in this sample may be carry-over from other donors' samples. Sequencing input: naive CD4+ T cells from PBMCs. Interpreted using the paper, the cell subset or site label stands for: CD45RA+ positively selected.

The nucleotide sequence reads as follows: TGTGCCAGTAGTTCGGGACTTGGGTGGGTCAATCAGCCCCAGCATTTT. It encodes CASSSGLGWVNQPQHF. The chain couples TRBV19 to TRBJ1-5, with a tentative D gene TRBD1 over 5 matching bases. The germline V gene (reference sequence) supplies CDR1 LNHDA and CDR2 SQIVND. Including cysteine and phenylalanine, the CDR3 has 16 amino acids. This entry keeps only the CDR3 DNA: 48 bases, framed from base 1. Trimming removed 5 bases from V and 3 bases from J, leaving 17 bases between the germline ends.